This entry features one T cell receptor (beta chain) sequence. This specimen belongs to a study of cytomegalovirus exposure and HLA in healthy donors. Researchers ran the PCR with 60 Vbeta and 13 Jbeta primers. Clones were sequenced by immunoSEQ multiplex PCR, and TCRdb holds only the in-frame ones, with some missing. The sample table includes approximately 150,000 clones. Sequencing was performed on PBMCs. This sequence originates from a woman between 45 and 60 years old in good health and CMV-seronegative.

The DNA of the CDR3 is TGTGCCAGCAGCCTCCGGGAGCCTAGCAATCAGCCCCAGCATTTT. Translated: CASSLREPSNQPQHF. The chain couples TRBV2 to TRBJ1-5; D gene uncertain. Germline V gene data show CDR1 as SNHLY and CDR2 as FYNNEI. Between the trimmed V and J ends, which lost 6 bases and 0 bases, there was a span of 12 bases. The CDR3 runs 15 residues.